The 27 T cell receptor beta chains listed next were all sequenced from one sample in a study of T cell changes during pregnancy in multiple sclerosis. Method: immunoSEQ multiplex PCR; TCRdb's copy keeps in-frame clones and lacks some. The sample yields 70,000 to 95,000 clones, 90% to 95% seen once. The sequencing here drew on peripheral blood, taken after pregnancy. The receptors were sampled from a female donor in good health, enrolled as a control in a pregnancy study.

The chain uses TRBV5-8 and TRBJ2-5; 7 nucleotides agree with TRBD1. V gave up 0 bases and J gave up 5 bases; unmatched junction bases: 4. CDR1 SGHTS and CDR2 YDEGEE come from the germline V gene. The CDR3 is made up of 14 amino acids. The CDR3 here is CASSLGQGDETQYF. CDR3 sequence (DNA): TGTGCCAGCAGCTTGGGCCAGGGGGATGAGACCCAGTACTTC.

This clone was seen more than once but under ten times. This rearrangement joins TRBV28 to TRBJ1-1, with D tentatively TRBD1 (5 bases). Looked up from germline, CDR1 is MDHEN and CDR2 is SYDVKM. V gave up 5 bases and J gave up 4 bases, with 17 bases separating them. This CDR3 is built from 15 residues. This chain's CDR3 is CASSTTGLGGTEAFF. The CDR3 bases are TGTGCCAGCAGTACTACAGGTCTCGGCGGCACTGAAGCTTTCTTT.

This chain joins TRBV28 and TRBJ1-2; maybe TRBD1 (5 bases). In germline, CDR1 is MDHEN, CDR2 SYDVKM. The CDR3 has 14 residues. The V gene lost 5 bases and the J gene lost 3 bases, with 13 bases spanning the gap. CDR3 coding DNA: TGTGCCAGCAGTGAAAACAGGAATGACTATGGCTACACCTTC. Protein: CASSENRNDYGYTF.

The rearrangement uses TRBV11-2 and TRBJ1-1, with D perhaps matching TRBD1 (5 bases). There are 16 residues in the CDR3. Per the germline V gene, CDR1 is SGHAT and CDR2 is FQNNGV. V was cut by 5 bases and J by 2 bases, with 18 bases left in between. The CDR3 protein is CASSPPWGQGNTEAFF. CDR3 nucleotides: TGTGCCAGCAGCCCACCCTGGGGCCAGGGAAACACTGAAGCTTTCTTT.

J is TRBJ2-4 and V is TRBV19, with 9 bases fitting TRBD1. The CDR3 length is 15 residues. V shed 6 bases, J shed 3 bases, and the junction held 6 bases outside the gene matches. Looked up from germline, CDR1 is LNHDA and CDR2 is SQIVND (reference sequence). Written as DNA, the CDR3 is TGTGCCAGTAGGGGGGACAGGGCTGTCAAAAACATTCAGTACTTC. Amino acid sequence: CASRGDRAVKNIQYF.

The chain recombines TRBV10-3 with TRBJ1-2, with unresolved D. The germline V gene encodes CDR1 ENHRY and CDR2 SYGVKD. The germline V and J ends were trimmed by 3 bases and 0 bases, with 23 bases remaining between them. The length of the CDR3 is 19 residues. The CDR3 region is CAISDSTHGGNRANYGYTF. DNA of the CDR3: TGTGCCATCAGTGATTCGACCCACGGAGGGAACCGAGCTAACTATGGCTACACCTTC.

This rearrangement joins TRBV7-3 to TRBJ2-3; D is unresolved. Trimming took 5 bases from V and 1 from J, leaving 16 bases between them. The CDR3 has 16 residues. From germline, CDR1 is SGHTA and CDR2 FQGTGA. CDR3 sequence: CASSQDSPGRTDTQYF. Here the CDR3 DNA reads TGTGCCAGCAGCCAAGACTCCCCCGGTCGCACAGATACGCAGTATTTT.

This chain joins TRBV5-1 and TRBJ2-3; D is possibly TRBD2 (5 bases). V lost 0 bases and J lost 2, with 13 bases in between. This CDR3 region has 16 residues. Per the germline V gene, CDR1 is SGHRS and CDR2 is YFSETQ. The CDR3, as DNA: TGCGCCAGCAGCTTGGGGGTCTCCGGGGACACAGATACGCAGTATTTT. Its protein product is CASSLGVSGDTDTQYF. The whole variable domain, filled in from reference TRBV5-1 and TRBJ2-3, reads KAGVTQTPRYLIKTRGQQVTLSCSPISGHRSVSWYQQTPGQGLQFLFEYFSETQRNKGNFPGRFSGRQFSNSRSEMNVSTLELGDSALYLCASSLGVSGDTDTQYFGPGTRLTVL.

The chain couples TRBV4-1 to TRBJ2-1; D gene unclear. The germline gives CDR1 MGHRA, CDR2 YSYEKL. The CDR3 consists of 14 residues. V lost 1 base, J lost 5 bases, and 9 bases lay in between. The CDR3 spells CASSQVGADNEQFF. CDR3 in DNA: TGCGCCAGCAGCCAAGTAGGAGCCGACAATGAGCAGTTCTTC.

The chain employs TRBV7-3 and TRBJ1-2, with TRBD1 identical over 10 bases. V lost 5 bases to trimming and J lost 4 bases; unmatched junction nucleotides: 7. Germline V gives CDR1 SGHTA, CDR2 FQGTGA. The CDR3 extends over 15 amino acids. DNA for the CDR3: TGTGCCAGCAGCCTACAGGGACAGGGGACCTATGGCTACACCTTC. It translates to CASSLQGQGTYGYTF.

This chain links TRBV21-1 with TRBJ1-1; TRBD1 reflects the table's D call only, with no check against the DNA. TRBV21-1 is designated a pseudogene. CDR3 length: 20 residues. The CDR3 loop is CASTIAPPLSGGRVFTEAFF. In nucleotides, the CDR3 is TGTGCCAGCACGATTGCACCGCCTTTGTCAGGGGGCCGTGTGTTCACTGAAGCTTTCTTT.

V gene TRBV29-1 combines with J gene TRBJ2-1, with D perhaps matching TRBD2 (6 bases). This CDR3 region has 12 residues. V shed 1 base and J shed 12 bases, with 13 bases lying between them. Germline CDR1 reads SQVTM; CDR2 reads ANQGSEA. CDR3 sequence reads: CSVEAPGERQFF. In DNA, the CDR3 is TGCAGCGTTGAAGCCCCGGGAGAGAGGCAGTTCTTC.

V is TRBV5-8 and J is TRBJ1-5, with 7 positions matching TRBD1. Germline values: CDR1 SGHTS, CDR2 YDEGEE. The CDR3 sequence is 16 residues long. Losses at the gene ends were 4 bases for V and 1 base for J; bases not matched to a gene: 8. The CDR3 is CASSQRTGMSNQPQHF. The CDR3 DNA follows: TGTGCCAGCAGCCAGCGGACAGGCATGAGCAATCAGCCCCAGCATTTT.

The chain recombines TRBV30 with TRBJ2-7, with 7 bases aligning to TRBD2. This CDR3 contains 12 residues. Germline CDR1 is GTSNPN and CDR2 is SVGIG (reference sequence). V lost 4 bases to trimming and J lost 2 bases; unmatched junction nucleotides: 2. CDR3 protein: CAWTSGTYEQYF. The CDR3 DNA sequence: TGTGCCTGGACTAGCGGAACCTACGAGCAGTACTTC.

This clone showed up just once. Other DNA sequences of this sample code for an identical CDR3. This rearrangement joins TRBV6-5 to TRBJ2-7; TRBD1 aligns across 9 bases. Germline V gene data show CDR1 as MNHEY and CDR2 as SVGAGI. There are 14 residues in the CDR3. V shed 5 bases, J shed 1 base, and the junction held 3 bases outside the gene matches. The CDR3 DNA reads TGTGCCAGCAGTCCCGGACAGGGGTCCTACGAGCAGTACTTC. Its protein product is CASSPGQGSYEQYF.

The chain has TRBV28 and TRBJ2-7; perhaps TRBD1 as D (6 bases). Deletions cut 6 bases from V and 2 bases from J, with 17 bases between. This CDR3 is 15 amino acids long. The V gene's germline CDR1 is MDHEN and CDR2 SYDVKM. The CDR3: CASSTTGTQPYEQYF. The CDR3 nucleotides read TGTGCCAGCAGCACCACCGGGACACAGCCCTACGAGCAGTACTTC.

The V and J genes are TRBV7-9 and TRBJ1-2, with TRBD1 matching over 8 bases. This CDR3 region has 13 residues. From germline, CDR1 is SEHNR and CDR2 FQNEAQ (reference sequence). J gave up 6 bases and V 5 bases, and 5 bases lay outside the gene matches. The CDR3 spells CASSPPGGNGYTF. The CDR3 coding sequence is TGTGCCAGCAGCCCCCCAGGGGGCAATGGCTACACCTTC. Complete variable domain (other parts from reference TRBV7-9 and TRBJ1-2): DTGVSQNPRHKITKRGQNVTFRCDPISEHNRLYWYRQTLGQGPEFLTYFQNEAQLEKSRLLSDRFSAERPKGSFSTLEIQRTEQGDSAMYLCASSPPGGNGYTFGSGTRLTVV.

The chain recombines TRBV9 with TRBJ2-5; 13 nucleotides agree with TRBD2. The germline V gene has CDR1 SGDLS and CDR2 YYNGEE. V shed 0 bases, J shed 5 bases, and the junction held 1 base outside the gene matches. The CDR3 extends over 15 amino acids. The CDR3, as DNA: TGTGCCAGCAGCGTAGGACTAGCGGGGGGTGAGACCCAGTACTTC. Protein sequence: CASSVGLAGGETQYF.

The rearrangement links TRBV29-1 to TRBJ1-1; unclear D gene. Trimming pared 5 bases from V and 0 bases from J, leaving 16 bases between. Germline CDR1 is SQVTM and CDR2 is ANQGSEA. The CDR3 runs to 15 residues. The CDR3 sequence is CSVRVAVTMNTEAFF. For the CDR3, the DNA is TGCAGCGTTCGAGTAGCAGTAACCATGAACACTGAAGCTTTCTTT.

This clone showed up just once. The chain has TRBV9 and TRBJ2-3; D gene unclear. Trimming shortened V by 4 bases and J by 0 bases, and 6 bases separated the two germline ends. Germline V gene sequence: CDR1 SGDLS, CDR2 YYNGEE. This CDR3 has 13 residues. The CDR3: CASSPSSTDTQYF. The CDR3 bases are TGTGCCAGCAGCCCCTCGAGCACAGATACGCAGTATTTT.

To note about this clone: Compared with germline, one end of the junction differs, possibly owing to a read error. The genes are TRBV2 and TRBJ1-1; no definite D call. The CDR3 runs to 14 residues. Germline CDR1 is SNHLY and CDR2 is FYNNEI. The CDR3 nucleotides are TGTGCCAGCAGCGAAGAGACTCGGAACACTGAAGCTTTCTTT. Protein product: CASSEETRNTEAFF.

V and J are TRBV28 and TRBJ2-7, with TRBD1 identical over 10 bases. This CDR3 is 14 amino acids long. V dropped 6 bases and J dropped 2; count of bases not matched to a gene: 4. Germline-derived CDR1 and CDR2 are MDHEN and SYDVKM. CDR3 bases: TGTGCCAGCAGCTCCGGGACAGGGGCCTACGAGCAGTACTTC. This codes for CASSSGTGAYEQYF.

The chain couples TRBV19 to TRBJ2-1; the match to TRBD2 covers 7 bases. The ends lost 3 bases at V and 3 bases at J; junction bases unmatched: 11. Germline CDR1 LNHDA, CDR2 SQIVND (reference sequence). The CDR3 is 17 amino acids. CDR3 sequence (DNA): TGTGCCAGTAGTATCGCCGGACTAGGCCTGGGCTACAATGAGCAGTTCTTC. As protein: CASSIAGLGLGYNEQFF.

The chain carries TRBV7-3 and TRBJ2-1; TRBD1 matches 9 bases. The V and J ends lost 4 bases and 1 base, in that order; junction bases with no gene match: 2. Germline values: CDR1 SGHTA, CDR2 FQGTGA. The CDR3 totals 15 residues. The CDR3 DNA reads TGTGCCAGCAGCTCTGGACAGGGGTCCTACAATGAGCAGTTCTTC. The encoded protein is CASSSGQGSYNEQFF.

This clone was observed a single time. The rearrangement uses TRBV5-1 and TRBJ2-4, with D perhaps TRBD2 (5 bases). V was clipped by 2 bases and J by 13 bases, with 22 bases between them. The CDR3 is made up of 15 amino acids. CDR1 and CDR2 from the germline V gene are SGHRS and YFSETQ. The CDR3 sequence: CASSFEGNQAINQYF. DNA of the CDR3: TGCGCCAGCAGCTTCGAGGGCAACCAAGCCATTAACCAGTACTTC. The complete variable domain, with remaining parts taken from reference TRBV5-1 and TRBJ2-4, reads KAGVTQTPRYLIKTRGQQVTLSCSPISGHRSVSWYQQTPGQGLQFLFEYFSETQRNKGNFPGRFSGRQFSNSRSEMNVSTLELGDSALYLCASSFEGNQAINQYFGAGTRLSVL.

The chain links TRBV28 to TRBJ2-1; 7 bases map to TRBD1. The CDR3 spans 17 residues. The junction had 16 bases not matched to a gene; V was cut back by 5 bases and J by 6 bases. Germline CDR1 is MDHEN and CDR2 is SYDVKM. CDR3 DNA: TGTGCCAGCAGTGTAGAGAGGGGGCTTGGGGGCCCCAATGAGCAGTTCTTC. This codes for CASSVERGLGGPNEQFF.

This clone was recorded only once. The CDR3 here is CASSPGTERNTIYF. CDR3 in DNA: TGCGCCAGCAGCCCCGGGACAGAAAGAAACACCATATATTTT. The V call is TRBV5-1, the J call TRBJ1-3; 7 bases line up with TRBD1. Germline trimming cut 4 bases from V and 5 bases from J; bases unmatched to any gene: 6. The germline V gene has CDR1 SGHRS and CDR2 YFSETQ. CDR3 length: 14 residues.